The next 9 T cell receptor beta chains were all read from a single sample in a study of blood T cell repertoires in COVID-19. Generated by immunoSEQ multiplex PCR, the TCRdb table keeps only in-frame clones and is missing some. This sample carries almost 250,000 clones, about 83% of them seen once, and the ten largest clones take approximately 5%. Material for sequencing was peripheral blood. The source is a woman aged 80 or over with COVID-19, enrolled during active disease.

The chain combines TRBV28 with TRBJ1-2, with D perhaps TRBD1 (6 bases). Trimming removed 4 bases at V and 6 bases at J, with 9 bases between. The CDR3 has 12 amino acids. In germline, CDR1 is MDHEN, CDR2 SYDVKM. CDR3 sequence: CASSSGVNGYTF. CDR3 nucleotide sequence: TGTGCCAGCAGTTCAGGGGTAAATGGCTACACCTTC.

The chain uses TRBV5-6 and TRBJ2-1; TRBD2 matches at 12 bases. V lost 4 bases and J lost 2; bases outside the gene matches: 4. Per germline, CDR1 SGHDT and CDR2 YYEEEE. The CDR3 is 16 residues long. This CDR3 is CASSLRLAGAYNEQFF. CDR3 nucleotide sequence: TGTGCCAGCAGCCTCAGACTAGCGGGGGCCTACAATGAGCAGTTCTTC. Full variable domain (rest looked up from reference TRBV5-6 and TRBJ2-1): DAGVTQSPTHLIKTRGQQVTLRCSPKSGHDTVSWYQQALGQGPQFIFQYYEEEERQRGNFPDRFSGHQFPNYSSELNVNALLLGDSALYLCASSLRLAGAYNEQFFGPGTRLTVL.

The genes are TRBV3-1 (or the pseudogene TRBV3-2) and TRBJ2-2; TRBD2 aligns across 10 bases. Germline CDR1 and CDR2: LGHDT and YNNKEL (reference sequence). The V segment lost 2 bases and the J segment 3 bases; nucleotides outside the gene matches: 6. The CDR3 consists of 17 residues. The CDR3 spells CASSQKSGGADTGELFF. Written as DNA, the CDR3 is TGTGCCAGCAGCCAAAAAAGCGGGGGGGCCGACACCGGGGAGCTGTTTTTT.

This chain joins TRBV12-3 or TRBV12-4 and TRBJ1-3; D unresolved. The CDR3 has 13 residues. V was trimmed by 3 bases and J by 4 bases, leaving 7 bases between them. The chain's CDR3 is CASSLNSGNTIYF. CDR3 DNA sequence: TGTGCCAGCAGTTTGAACAGCGGAAACACCATATATTTT.

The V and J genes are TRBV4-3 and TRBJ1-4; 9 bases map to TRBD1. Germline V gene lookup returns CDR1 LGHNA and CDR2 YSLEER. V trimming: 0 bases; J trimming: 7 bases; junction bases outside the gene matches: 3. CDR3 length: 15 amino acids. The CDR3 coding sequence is TGCGCCAGCAGCCAAGAAGGGACAGGGTTTGAAAAACTGTTTTTT. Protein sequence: CASSQEGTGFEKLFF.

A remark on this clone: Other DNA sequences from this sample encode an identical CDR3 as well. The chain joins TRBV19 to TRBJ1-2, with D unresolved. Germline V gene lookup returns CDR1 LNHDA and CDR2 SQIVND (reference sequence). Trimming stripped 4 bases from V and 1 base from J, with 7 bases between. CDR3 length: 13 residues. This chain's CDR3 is CASSTGSNYGYTF. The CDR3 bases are TGTGCCAGTAGTACTGGGAGTAACTATGGCTACACCTTC.

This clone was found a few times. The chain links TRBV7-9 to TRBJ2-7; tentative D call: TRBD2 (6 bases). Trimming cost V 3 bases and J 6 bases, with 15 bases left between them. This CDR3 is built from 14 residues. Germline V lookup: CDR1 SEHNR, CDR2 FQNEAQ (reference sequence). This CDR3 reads CASSFSASGGEQYF. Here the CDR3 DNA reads TGTGCCAGCAGCTTCTCGGCCTCCGGGGGCGAGCAGTACTTC. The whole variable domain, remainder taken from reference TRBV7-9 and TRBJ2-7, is DTGVSQNPRHKITKRGQNVTFRCDPISEHNRLYWYRQTLGQGPEFLTYFQNEAQLEKSRLLSDRFSAERPKGSFSTLEIQRTEQGDSAMYLCASSFSASGGEQYFGPGTRLTVT.

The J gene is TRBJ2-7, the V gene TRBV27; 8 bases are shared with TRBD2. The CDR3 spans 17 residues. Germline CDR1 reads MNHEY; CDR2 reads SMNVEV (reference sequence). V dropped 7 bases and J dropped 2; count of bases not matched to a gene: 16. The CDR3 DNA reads TGTGCCAGCACCCAATACGGGGGGGCTTTACCAGCCTACGAGCAGTACGTC. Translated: CASTQYGGALPAYEQYV.

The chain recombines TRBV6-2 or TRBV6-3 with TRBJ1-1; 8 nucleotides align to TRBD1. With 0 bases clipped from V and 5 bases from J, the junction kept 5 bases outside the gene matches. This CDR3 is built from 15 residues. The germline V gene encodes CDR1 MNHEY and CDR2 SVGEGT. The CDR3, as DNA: TGTGCCAGCAGTTACTCCCTACACAGGGGGACTGAAGCTTTCTTT. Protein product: CASSYSLHRGTEAFF.